What follows is one T cell receptor beta chain and its context. Its antigen is unidentified. The CDR3 has 16 residues. The germline CDR1 and CDR2 sequences are SGHRS and YFSETQ. With 0 bases clipped from V and 1 base from J, the junction kept 4 bases outside the gene matches. Measured with immunoSEQ multiplex PCR; TCRdb has only the in-frame clones, and not every one. The sample lists some 2.1 million clones, 95% occurring once. This sample was taken from a study of shared clonotypes between healthy human individuals. Study-level results: A handful of donors held around 5% of naive CD4 clonotypes in common. Collection of samples was limited to blood; tissue repertoires likely differ. Naive subsets generally had larger estimated richness than memory subsets.

The V call is TRBV5-1, the J call TRBJ1-1; TRBD1 agrees at 9 bases. The sequence was obtained from a man aged 18 to 30 in good health. The specimen sequenced was naive CD4+ T cells sorted from blood. As to subset: CD45RA+ positively selected. CDR3: CASSLDSTGGNTEAFF. The CDR3 nucleotides read TGCGCCAGCAGCTTGGACTCGACAGGGGGGAACACTGAAGCTTTCTTT.